This entry lists 8 T cell receptor beta chains sequenced from one sample in a study of blood T cell repertoires in COVID-19. Repertoires were generated with immunoSEQ multiplex PCR, while TCRdb's copy carries only in-frame clones and drops some. The sample lists 20,000 to 30,000 clones, about 90% occurring once. Sequenced material: peripheral blood. Receptor source: a woman in her sixties or seventies with active COVID-19.

This chain uses TRBV13 with TRBJ2-1; 8 bases align to TRBD2. Trimming took 5 bases from V and 3 from J; bases not matched to a gene: 6. The CDR3 length is 15 residues. Germline V CDR1 and CDR2: PRHDT, FYEKMQ (reference sequence). The CDR3 reads CASSISGIGYNEQFF. The CDR3 DNA follows: TGTGCCAGCAGCATTAGCGGGATCGGCTACAATGAGCAGTTCTTC.

The chain has TRBV2 and TRBJ2-2; D might be TRBD2 (5 bases). V lost 4 bases, J lost 4 bases, and 16 bases lay in between. The CDR3 is 16 amino acids. Germline-derived CDR1 and CDR2 are SNHLY and FYNNEI. The CDR3 is CASSVSLLRGTGELFF. CDR3 nucleotide sequence: TGTGCCAGCAGTGTTTCGCTACTCCGGGGCACCGGGGAGCTGTTTTTT. The full variable domain, its missing parts supplied by reference TRBV2 and TRBJ2-2, is EPEVTQTPSHQVTQMGQEVILRCVPISNHLYFYWYRQILGQKVEFLVSFYNNEISEKSEIFDDQFSVERPDGSNFTLKIRSTKLEDSAMYFCASSVSLLRGTGELFFGEGSRLTVL.

The chain recombines TRBV11-2 with TRBJ2-1; 10 nucleotides line up with TRBD2. Trimming removed 2 bases from V and 7 bases from J; junction bases left unmatched: 8. Germline assignment: CDR1 SGHAT and CDR2 FQNNGV. The CDR3 is 16 amino acids. The CDR3: CASSLSRAGGSNEQFF. The DNA for the CDR3 is TGTGCCAGCAGCTTAAGTAGAGCGGGAGGGAGTAATGAGCAGTTCTTC.

The chain joins TRBV30 to TRBJ1-5, with 7 nucleotides matching TRBD1. This CDR3 is built from 12 residues. Germline loops: CDR1 GTSNPN, CDR2 SVGIG (reference sequence). V shed 2 bases and J 13 bases; nucleotides not matched to a gene: 8. The CDR3 nucleotides read TGTGCCTGGAGTAGAAGACAGGGCAGTCAGCATTTT. As protein: CAWSRRQGSQHF.

The chain employs TRBV30 and TRBJ2-7; 10 nucleotides match TRBD2. CDR3 length: 14 residues. Losses at the gene ends were 3 bases for V and 4 bases for J; bases not matched to a gene: 6. Germline V lookup: CDR1 GTSNPN, CDR2 SVGIG (reference sequence). CDR3 bases: TGTGCCTGGAGCGAGGGACTAGCGATTTACGAGCAGTACTTC. Its protein is CAWSEGLAIYEQYF.

By its share, this clone is medium-sized. This chain connects TRBV13 to TRBJ2-7, with D perhaps matching TRBD2 (5 bases). The CDR3 loop spans 14 amino acids. Germline values: CDR1 PRHDT, CDR2 FYEKMQ (reference sequence). V lost 6 bases and J lost 4, with 16 bases in between. This chain's CDR3 is CASRKRGSTYEQYF. The CDR3 bases are TGTGCCAGCAGGAAAAGAGGGTCAACGTACGAGCAGTACTTC.

This chain uses TRBV18 with TRBJ1-3; D gene ambiguous. This CDR3 region has 15 residues. Germline assignment: CDR1 KGHSH and CDR2 LQKENI. V lost 2 bases to trimming and J lost 0 bases, with 8 bases between them. The CDR3 is CASSPESSSGNTIYF. CDR3 DNA: TGTGCCAGCTCACCAGAATCGAGCTCTGGAAACACCATATATTTT. The full variable domain, rest sourced from reference TRBV18 and TRBJ1-3, is NAGVMQNPRHLVRRRGQEARLRCSPMKGHSHVYWYRQLPEEGLKFMVYLQKENIIDESGMPKERFSAEFPKEGPSILRIQQVVRGDSAAYFCASSPESSSGNTIYFGEGSWLTVV.

This CDR3 is CASSPPDSHEQYF. The DNA of the CDR3 is TGCGCCAGCAGCCCCCCCGACAGCCACGAGCAGTACTTC. The chain carries TRBV5-1 and TRBJ2-7, with TRBD1 as a possible D gene (5 bases). Looked up from germline, CDR1 is SGHRS and CDR2 is YFSETQ. The germline V and J ends were trimmed by 4 bases and 5 bases, with 13 bases remaining between them. The CDR3 covers 13 residues.